This TCR beta chain is from a study of PD-L1 blockade in urothelial cancer. Study background: Analysis of blood occurred 3 weeks (second dose) and 6 weeks after treatment start. When blood samples were assessed, the median T cell count was around 150,000.

Spiked synthetic TCR analogs estimated absolute template abundance per PCR. Sequencing used immunoSEQ multiplex PCR; TCRdb keeps in-frame clones, though not all of them. The table has tens of thousands of clones, nearly 90% seen once. Germline V gene lookup returns CDR1 LNHDA and CDR2 SQIVND (reference sequence). Germline trimming cut 3 bases from V and 5 bases from J; bases unmatched to any gene: 5. The CDR3 contains 14 residues. This clonotype was sampled from a man aged 60 to 69 with urothelial cancer. The sample here was PBMCs, taken around atezolizumab (anti-PD-L1) treatment. The chain employs TRBV19 and TRBJ1-1, with 8 bases matching TRBD1. The CDR3 loop is CASSIQGARTEAFF. The CDR3 nucleotides read TGTGCCAGTAGTATCCAGGGGGCGAGGACTGAAGCTTTCTTT.